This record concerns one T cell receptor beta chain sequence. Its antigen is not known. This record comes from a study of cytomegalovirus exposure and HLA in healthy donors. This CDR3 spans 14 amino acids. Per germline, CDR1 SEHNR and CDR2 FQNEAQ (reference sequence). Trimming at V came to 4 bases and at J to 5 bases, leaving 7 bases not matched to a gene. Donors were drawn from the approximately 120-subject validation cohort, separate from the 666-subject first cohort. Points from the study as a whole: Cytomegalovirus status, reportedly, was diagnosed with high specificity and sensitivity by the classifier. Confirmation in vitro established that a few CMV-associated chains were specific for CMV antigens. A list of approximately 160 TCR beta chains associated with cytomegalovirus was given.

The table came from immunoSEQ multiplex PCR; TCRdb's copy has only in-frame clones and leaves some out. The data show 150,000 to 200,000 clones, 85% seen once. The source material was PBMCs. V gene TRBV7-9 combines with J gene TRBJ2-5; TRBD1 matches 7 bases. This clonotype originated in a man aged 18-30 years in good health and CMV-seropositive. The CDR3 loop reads CASSSLQGLETQYF. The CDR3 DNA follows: TGTGCCAGCAGCTCATTACAGGGGCTGGAGACCCAGTACTTC.